Given below is one T cell receptor beta chain in context. As yet, its antigen is unknown. The CDR3 runs to 18 residues. Germline CDR1 and CDR2: LGHNA and YSLEER. Unmatched junction bases numbered 13, after V lost 2 bases and J lost 6 bases. The sample comes from a study of post-analysis software for immune sequencing data. Study-wide findings and caveats: Patients had higher frequencies than controls of roughly five TRBV segments, including TRBV5-6, TRBV5-1 and TRBV20-1. Versus controls, multiple sclerosis patients showed significantly lower diversity (normalized Chao1).

Each TCR beta cDNA library carried unique molecular identifiers. TCRdb processed the PCR reads anew with MiXCR; each CDR3 protein has one entry. The sample includes about 430,000 distinct CDR3 sequences, roughly 40% of them seen just once. Input material: blood. This clonotype was sampled from a girl aged 2 to 9 with multiple sclerosis. The chain uses TRBV4-3 and TRBJ2-1, with 10 bases aligning to TRBD2. CDR3 loop: CASSQQTPGLATINEQFF. In DNA form, the CDR3 reads TGCGCCAGCAGCCAACAAACCCCGGGACTAGCGACAATCAATGAGCAGTTCTTC.